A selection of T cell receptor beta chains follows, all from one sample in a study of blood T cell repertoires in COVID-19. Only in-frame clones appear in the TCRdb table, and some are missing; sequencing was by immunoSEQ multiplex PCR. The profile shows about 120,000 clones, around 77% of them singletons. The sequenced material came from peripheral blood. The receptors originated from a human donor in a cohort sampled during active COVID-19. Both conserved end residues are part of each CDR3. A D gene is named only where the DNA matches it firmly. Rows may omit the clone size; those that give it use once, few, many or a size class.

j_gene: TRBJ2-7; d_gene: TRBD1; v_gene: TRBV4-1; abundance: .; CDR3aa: CASSQGQRVYEQYF; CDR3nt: TGCGCCAGCAGCCAGGGACAGAGAGTCTACGAGCAGTACTTC
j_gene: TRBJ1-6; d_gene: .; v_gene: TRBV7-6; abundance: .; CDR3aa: CASSLFRESPLHF; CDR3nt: TGTGCCAGCAGCTTATTTCGCGAGTCACCCCTCCACTTT
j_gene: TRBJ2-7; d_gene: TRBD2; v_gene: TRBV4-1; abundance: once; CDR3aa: CASSPSRLAGPYEQYF; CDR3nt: TGCGCCAGCAGCCCTTCCCGGTTAGCGGGACCATACGAGCAGTACTTC
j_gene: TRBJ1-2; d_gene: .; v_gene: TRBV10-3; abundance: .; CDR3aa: CAISESPGIDGYTF; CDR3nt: TGTGCCATCAGTGAGTCGCCAGGGATAGATGGCTACACCTTC
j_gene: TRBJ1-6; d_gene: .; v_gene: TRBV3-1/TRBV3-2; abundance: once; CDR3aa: CASSPGPGRGNSPLHF; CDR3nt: TGTGCCAGCTCCCCAGGCCCAGGTAGGGGGAATTCACCCCTCCACTTT
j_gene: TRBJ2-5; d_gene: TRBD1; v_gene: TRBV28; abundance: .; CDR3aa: CASSLADREETQYF; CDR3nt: TGTGCCAGCAGTTTAGCGGACAGGGAAGAGACCCAGTACTTC
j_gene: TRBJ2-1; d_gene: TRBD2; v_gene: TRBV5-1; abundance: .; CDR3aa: CASSLLASGPYNEQFF; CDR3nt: TGCGCCAGCAGCTTGCTGGCTAGCGGACCCTACAATGAGCAGTTCTTC
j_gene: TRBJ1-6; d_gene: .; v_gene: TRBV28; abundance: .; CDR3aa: CASSLVGEGRLSPLHF; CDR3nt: TGTGCCAGCAGTTTAGTGGGGGAGGGGAGGTTGTCACCCCTCCACTTT
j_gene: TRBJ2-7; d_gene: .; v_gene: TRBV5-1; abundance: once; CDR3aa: CASSVDTHEQYF; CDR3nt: TGCGCCAGCAGCGTGGACACCCACGAGCAGTACTTC
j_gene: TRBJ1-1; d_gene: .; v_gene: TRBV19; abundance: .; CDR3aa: CASRLTGLNTEAFF; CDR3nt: TGTGCCAGTAGGCTCACAGGGTTGAACACTGAAGCTTTCTTT
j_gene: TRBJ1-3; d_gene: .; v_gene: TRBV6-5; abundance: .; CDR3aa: CASSYQDGSSGNTIYF; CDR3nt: TGTGCCAGCAGTTATCAAGACGGGAGCTCTGGAAACACCATATATTTT
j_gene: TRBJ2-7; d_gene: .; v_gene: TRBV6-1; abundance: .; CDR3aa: CASSEEYRASYEQYF; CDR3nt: TGTGCCAGCAGTGAAGAATACAGGGCATCCTACGAGCAGTACTTC
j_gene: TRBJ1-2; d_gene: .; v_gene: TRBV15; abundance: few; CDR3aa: CATRGGVHYGYTF; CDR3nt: TGTGCCACCAGGGGAGGGGTGCACTATGGCTACACCTTC
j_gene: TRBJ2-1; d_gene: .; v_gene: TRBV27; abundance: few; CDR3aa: CASSVDSRNEQFF; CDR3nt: TGTGCCAGCAGTGTGGACAGCCGCAATGAGCAGTTCTTC
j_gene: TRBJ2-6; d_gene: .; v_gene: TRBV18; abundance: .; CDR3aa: CASSPLLAGANVLTF; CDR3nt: TGTGCCAGCTCACCTCTCCTCGCTGGGGCCAACGTCCTGACTTTC
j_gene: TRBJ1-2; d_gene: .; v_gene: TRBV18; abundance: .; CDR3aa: CASSPAGEVFGYTF; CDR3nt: TGTGCCAGCTCACCAGCCGGGGAGGTGTTTGGCTACACCTTC
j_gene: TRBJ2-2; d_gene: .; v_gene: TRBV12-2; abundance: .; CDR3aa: CASRHRDRWNTGELFF; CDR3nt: TGTGCAAGTCGCCATAGGGACAGATGGAACACCGGGGAGCTGTTTTTT
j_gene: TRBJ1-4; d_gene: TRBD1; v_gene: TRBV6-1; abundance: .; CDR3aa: CASSEGTGPEKLFF; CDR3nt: TGTGCCAGCAGTGAAGGGACAGGGCCTGAAAAACTGTTTTTT
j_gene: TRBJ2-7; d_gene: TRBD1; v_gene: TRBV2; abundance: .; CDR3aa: CASSEDRGETYEQYF; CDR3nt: TGTGCCAGCAGTGAAGACAGGGGCGAGACCTACGAGCAGTACTTC
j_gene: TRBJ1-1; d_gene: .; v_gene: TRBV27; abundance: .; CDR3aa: CASSLGALLNTEAFF; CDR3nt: TGTGCCAGCAGTTTAGGGGCTCTTTTGAACACTGAAGCTTTCTTT
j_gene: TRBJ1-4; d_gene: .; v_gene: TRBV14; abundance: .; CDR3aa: CASSHRGEKLFF; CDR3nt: TGTGCCAGCAGCCACAGGGGAGAGAAACTGTTTTTT
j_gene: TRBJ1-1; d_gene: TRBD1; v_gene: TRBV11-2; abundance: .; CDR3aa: CASSLWDRGLNTEAFF; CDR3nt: TGTGCCAGCAGCTTATGGGACAGGGGGTTGAACACTGAAGCTTTCTTT
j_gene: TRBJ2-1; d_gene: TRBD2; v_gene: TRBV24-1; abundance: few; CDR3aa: CATSERTSGRAYNEQFF; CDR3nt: TGTGCCACCAGTGAGCGGACTAGCGGGAGGGCTTACAATGAGCAGTTCTTC
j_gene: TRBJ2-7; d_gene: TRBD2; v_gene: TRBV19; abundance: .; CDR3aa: CASRTSILAGDYEQYF; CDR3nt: TGTGCCAGTAGAACCTCTATACTAGCGGGCGACTACGAGCAGTACTTC
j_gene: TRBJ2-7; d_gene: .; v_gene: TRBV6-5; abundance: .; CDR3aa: CASTDGAYEQYF; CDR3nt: TGTGCCAGCACCGACGGGGCCTACGAGCAGTACTTC
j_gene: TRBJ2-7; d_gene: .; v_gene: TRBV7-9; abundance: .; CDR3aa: CATVVGDTYEQYF; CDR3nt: TGTGCCACCGTTGTCGGGGATACCTACGAGCAGTACTTC
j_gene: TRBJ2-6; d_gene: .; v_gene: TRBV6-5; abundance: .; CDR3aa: CASSTPNVLTF; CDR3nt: TGTGCCAGCAGCACACCCAACGTCCTGACTTTC
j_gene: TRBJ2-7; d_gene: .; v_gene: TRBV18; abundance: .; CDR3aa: CASSPPRQGRSYEQYF; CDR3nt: TGTGCCAGCTCACCACCGAGGCAGGGGCGATCCTACGAGCAGTACTTC
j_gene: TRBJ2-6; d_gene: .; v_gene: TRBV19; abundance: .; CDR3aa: CASSVTGTSGANVLTF; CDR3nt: TGTGCCAGTAGTGTGACAGGGACTTCTGGGGCCAACGTCCTGACTTTC
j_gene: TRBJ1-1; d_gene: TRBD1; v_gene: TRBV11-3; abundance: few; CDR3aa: CASSLGTGTEAFF; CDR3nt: TGTGCCAGCAGTCTCGGGACAGGGACTGAAGCTTTCTTT
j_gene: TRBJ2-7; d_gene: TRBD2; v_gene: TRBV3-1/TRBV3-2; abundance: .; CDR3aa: CASSQDRGGGEQYF; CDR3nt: TGTGCCAGCAGCCAAGATCGGGGCGGGGGAGAGCAGTACTTC
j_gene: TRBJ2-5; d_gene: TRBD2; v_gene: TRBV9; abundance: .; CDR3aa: CASSVEASGGWGETQYF; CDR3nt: TGTGCCAGCAGCGTAGAGGCGAGCGGGGGATGGGGAGAGACCCAGTACTTC
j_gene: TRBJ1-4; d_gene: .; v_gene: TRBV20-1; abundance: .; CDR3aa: CSASLGGLREKLFF; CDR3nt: TGCAGTGCTAGTCTGGGGGGGCTCCGGGAAAAACTGTTTTTT
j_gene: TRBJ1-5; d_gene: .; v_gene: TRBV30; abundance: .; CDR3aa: CAWSVGEDQPQHF; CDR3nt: TGTGCCTGGAGCGTGGGTGAGGATCAGCCCCAGCATTTT
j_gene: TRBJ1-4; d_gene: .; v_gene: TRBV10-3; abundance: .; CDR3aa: CAILNATNEKLFF; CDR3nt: TGTGCCATACTAAATGCAACTAATGAAAAACTGTTTTTT
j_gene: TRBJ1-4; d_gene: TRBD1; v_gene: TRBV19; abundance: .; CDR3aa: CASSIPRITGTDYNEKLFF; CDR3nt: TGTGCCAGTAGTATACCTCGAATTACCGGGACAGACTATAATGAAAAACTGTTTTTT